This section outlines one T cell receptor (beta chain) sequence together with its context. What it binds is not known. The data originate from a study of beta chain features in type 1 diabetes. On the study more broadly: The patients were much like the healthy donors in age, gender and cell yields. Study conclusions and caveats: At VDJ recombination sites, type 1 diabetes patients had fewer insertions and more deleted nucleotides. In every one of the four CD4+ subsets, TCRB CDR3s were moderately but significantly shorter in Type 1 diabetes patients.

The CDR3 loop spans 12 amino acids. V was pared by 0 bases and J by 7 bases, with 2 bases of the junction left unmatched. Germline lookup yields CDR1 GTSNPN and CDR2 SVGIG (reference sequence). Reverse transcribing all isolated RNA meant expressed TCRB transcripts were sequenced. Repertoires were generated with immunoSEQ multiplex PCR, while TCRdb's copy carries only in-frame clones and drops some. The sample has 150,000 to 200,000 clones, about 9% seen once. Sort purity for all populations was recorded as exceeding 98%. This chain uses TRBV30 with TRBJ2-7; TRBD2 matches 8 bases. Sequenced sample: central memory CD4+ T cells from blood. This TCR was recovered from a woman aged 18-30 years with type 1 diabetes. The CDR3 coding sequence is TGTGCCTGGAGTGTTGGGACTAGGGAGCAGTACTTC. It translates to CAWSVGTREQYF.